Listed below are T cell receptor beta chains from one sample, sequenced in a study of cytomegalovirus exposure and HLA in healthy donors. Repertoires were generated with immunoSEQ multiplex PCR, while TCRdb's copy carries only in-frame clones and drops some. There are around 150,000 clones in the sample; 80% occur only once, and approximately 2.1% lies in the top ten. Sample: PBMCs. The source of these receptors is a man in his thirties or forties in good health and CMV-seronegative. The CDR3 runs from the conserved cysteine through the conserved F or W. The order of the fields is clone size, D gene, V gene, J gene, CDR3 DNA, CDR3 protein. D genes are given only for firm matches. A row's size may be missing; if present it is once, few, many or a size class.

once	TRBD2	TRBV28	TRBJ2-3	TGTGCCAGCAGTCTTAGCGGGAGGTCACCGTATTTT	CASSLSGRSPYF
-	TRBD2	TRBV9	TRBJ2-3	TGTGCCAGCAGCCTTACTAGCGGGAGGGCGACGGGGCAGTATTTT	CASSLTSGRATGQYF
-	TRBD1	TRBV11-2	TRBJ1-2	TGTGCCAGCAGCCGCGACAGGGAGGAGGTGGTTACCTTC	CASSRDREEVVTF
few	-	TRBV6-5	TRBJ2-6	TGTGCCAGCAGTTATGAAGCTAGCGGGGCCAACGTCCTGACTTTC	CASSYEASGANVLTF
-	-	TRBV2	TRBJ2-7	TGTGCCAGCTCCCGATCCGGGACATTTTCCTACGAGCAGTACTTC	CASSRSGTFSYEQYF
-	TRBD2	TRBV6-5	TRBJ2-5	TGTGCCAGCAGTTATTCGGGACTAGCGGCACAAGAGACCCAGTACTTC	CASSYSGLAAQETQYF
once	TRBD1	TRBV10-3	TRBJ2-3	TGTGCCACCTCACAGGGGGACCCAGATACGCAGTATTTT	CATSQGDPDTQYF
-	-	TRBV5-8	TRBJ1-1	TGTGCCAGCACCCTGGGGGGGAACTCGCCCGAAGCTTTCTTT	CASTLGGNSPEAFF
few	-	TRBV28	TRBJ1-1	TGTGCCAGCAGTTTAGTTGCGGGGGCAGCTTTCTTT	CASSLVAGAAFF
-	TRBD2	TRBV19	TRBJ2-1	TGTGCCAGTCTTAGCGGGAGGGGATCCTACAATGAGCAGTTCTTC	CASLSGRGSYNEQFF
-	-	TRBV7-6	TRBJ2-1	TGTGCCAGCAGCTCTGTAACGGGTCGGAATGAGCAGTTCTTC	CASSSVTGRNEQFF
-	TRBD1	TRBV10-3	TRBJ1-1	TGTGCCATCAGTTCGAGCCGGGACAGGGGTGGCACTGAAGCTTTCTTT	CAISSSRDRGGTEAFF
-	-	TRBV28	TRBJ1-4	TGTGCCAGCAGTTTAGGCACTAATGAAAAACTGTTTTTT	CASSLGTNEKLFF
-	TRBD2	TRBV30	TRBJ2-1	TGTGCCTGGAGTGTGGGACTAGCTTCCGAGCAGTTCTTC	CAWSVGLASEQFF
-	-	TRBV5-4	TRBJ2-7	TGTGCCAGCAGCTTAGGGGGCGAGCAGTACTTC	CASSLGGEQYF
-	TRBD2	TRBV27	TRBJ2-2	TGTGCCAGCAGTGCAGCGGGGGGTATCACCGGGGAGCTGTTTTTT	CASSAAGGITGELFF
-	TRBD1	TRBV6-4	TRBJ1-5	TGTGCCAGCAGTGAGACAGGGGGCGGGCAGCCCCAGCATTTT	CASSETGGGQPQHF
-	TRBD2	TRBV19	TRBJ2-1	TGTGCCAGTAGTATAGGAGGGACTAGCGGGAAACCCTACAATGAGCAGTTCTTC	CASSIGGTSGKPYNEQFF
-	TRBD2	TRBV14	TRBJ2-7	TGTGCCAGCAGCCAAGATCCAGACGGGAGGGCCTACGAGCAGTACTTC	CASSQDPDGRAYEQYF
once	-	TRBV30	TRBJ2-7	TGTGCCTGGAGCGGACAGCCACCGCCTTCCTACGAGCAGTACTTC	CAWSGQPPPSYEQYF
-	-	TRBV10-1	TRBJ1-2	TGCGCCAGCAGTTCCGGGACACGCTATGGCTACACCTTC	CASSSGTRYGYTF
-	-	TRBV29-1	TRBJ2-1	TGCAGCGTTGAGGGAGTAGCCAATGAGCAGTTCTTC	CSVEGVANEQFF